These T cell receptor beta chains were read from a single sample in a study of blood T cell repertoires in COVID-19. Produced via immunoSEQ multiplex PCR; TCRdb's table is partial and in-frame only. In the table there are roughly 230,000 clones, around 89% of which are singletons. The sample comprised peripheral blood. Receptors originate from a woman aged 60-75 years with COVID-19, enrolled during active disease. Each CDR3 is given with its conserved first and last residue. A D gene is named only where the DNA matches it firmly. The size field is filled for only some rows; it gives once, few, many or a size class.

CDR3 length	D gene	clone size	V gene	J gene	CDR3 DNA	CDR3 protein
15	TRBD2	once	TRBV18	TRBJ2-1	TGTGCCAGCTCACCGGCTAGCGGGGGGGCTAATGAGCAGTTCTTC	CASSPASGGANEQFF
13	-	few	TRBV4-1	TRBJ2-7	TGCGCCAGCAGCACCCGGGACAACTACGAGCAGTACTTC	CASSTRDNYEQYF
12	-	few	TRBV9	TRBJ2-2	TGTGCCAGCAGCGTACCCGGCGGGGAGCTGTTTTTT	CASSVPGGELFF
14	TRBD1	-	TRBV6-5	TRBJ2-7	TGTGCCAGCAGAATTGGACAGGGGGCTTACGAGCAGTACTTC	CASRIGQGAYEQYF
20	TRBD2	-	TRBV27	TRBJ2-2	TGTGCCAGCAGTCCACGACTAGCGGGGGGACATTTCGCGAACACCGGGGAGCTGTTTTTT	CASSPRLAGGHFANTGELFF
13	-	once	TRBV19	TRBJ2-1	TGTGCCAGTAGTACCAGGACAGAGTCAGAGCAGTTCTTC	CASSTRTESEQFF
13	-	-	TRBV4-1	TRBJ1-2	TGCGCCAGCAGCCAAGAAGCGGCCGTTGGCTACACCTTC	CASSQEAAVGYTF
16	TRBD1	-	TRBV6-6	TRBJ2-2	TGTGCCAGCAGAGCCGGGACAGGGTCGAACACCGGGGAGCTGTTTTTT	CASRAGTGSNTGELFF
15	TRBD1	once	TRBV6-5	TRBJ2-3	TGTGCCAGCAGTTACTCCGGGACAGACCCTGTTACGCAGTATTTT	CASSYSGTDPVTQYF
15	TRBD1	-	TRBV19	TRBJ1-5	TGTGCCAGTAGTCTGGACAGGGGTGGCAATCAGCCCCAGCATTTT	CASSLDRGGNQPQHF
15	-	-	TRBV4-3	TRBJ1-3	TGCGCCAGCAGCCAAGATAGCCACTCTGGAAACACCATATATTTT	CASSQDSHSGNTIYF
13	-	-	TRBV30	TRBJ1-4	TGTGCCGGACAGACAGCAAATAATGAAAAACTGTTTTTT	CAGQTANNEKLFF
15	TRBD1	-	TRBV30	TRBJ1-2	TGTGCCTGGAGGGGAACAGGGGAAGCTAACTATGGCTACACCTTC	CAWRGTGEANYGYTF
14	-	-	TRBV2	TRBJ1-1	TGTGCCAGCACAGGGTTTAGCAAGATCACTGAAGCTTTCTTT	CASTGFSKITEAFF
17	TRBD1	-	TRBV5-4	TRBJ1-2	TGTGCCAGCAGCCCCGTCCCGGGACAGGCCCGGAGATATGGCTACACCTTC	CASSPVPGQARRYGYTF
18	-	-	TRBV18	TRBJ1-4	TGTGCCAGCTCACCAGAGATGAGCCTAAGAGCAACTAATGAAAAACTGTTTTTT	CASSPEMSLRATNEKLFF
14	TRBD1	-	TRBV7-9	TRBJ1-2	TGTGCCAGCAGCTTTGCACAGGGGAGAAAGGGCTACACCTTC	CASSFAQGRKGYTF
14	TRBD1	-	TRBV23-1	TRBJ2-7	TGCGCCAGCAACCAGAGACAGGGGGCCTACGAGCAGTACTTC	CASNQRQGAYEQYF
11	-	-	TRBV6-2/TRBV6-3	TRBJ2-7	TGTGCCAGCAGTAAACTATACGAGCAGTACTTC	CASSKLYEQYF
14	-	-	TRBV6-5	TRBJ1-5	TGTGCCAGCAGTTCGCTCCGGGGGGATCAGCCCCAGCATTTT	CASSSLRGDQPQHF
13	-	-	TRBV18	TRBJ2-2	TGTGCCAGCTCGTCGGGGAACACCGGGGAGCTGTTTTTT	CASSSGNTGELFF
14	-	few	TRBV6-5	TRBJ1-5	TGTGCCAGCAGTTACGCAGGGCAGGCTCAGCCCCAGCATTTT	CASSYAGQAQPQHF
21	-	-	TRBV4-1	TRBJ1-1	TGCGCCAGCAGCCAAGGAAGGGGGTTAGGGGTGCGTAGTCGAATGAACACTGAAGCTTTCTTT	CASSQGRGLGVRSRMNTEAFF
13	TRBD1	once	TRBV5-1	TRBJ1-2	TGCGCCAGCGCTCTGGGGACAGGGTTCGGCTACACCTTC	CASALGTGFGYTF
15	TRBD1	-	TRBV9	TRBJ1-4	TGTGCCAGCAGCGCCTTGACAGGGCCGAATGAAAAACTGTTTTTT	CASSALTGPNEKLFF
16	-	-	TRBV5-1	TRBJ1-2	TGCGCCAGCAGCTTACGAGAGGACAGCTTAAACTATGGCTACACCTTC	CASSLREDSLNYGYTF
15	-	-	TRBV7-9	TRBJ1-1	TGTGCCAGCACCCGTTCATTAGCGCAGAACACTGAAGCTTTCTTT	CASTRSLAQNTEAFF
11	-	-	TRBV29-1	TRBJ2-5	TGCAGCGTTCGGCCGGGGGAGACCCAGTACTTC	CSVRPGETQYF
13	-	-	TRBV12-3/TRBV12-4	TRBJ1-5	TGTGCCAGCAGTTTATGGCAGGGAACGACCCAGCATTTT	CASSLWQGTTQHF
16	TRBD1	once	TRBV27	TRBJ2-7	TGTGCCAGCAGACTTAACAGGGGGGCCAGCCCCTACGAGCAGTACTTC	CASRLNRGASPYEQYF
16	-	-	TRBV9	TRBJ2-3	TGTGCCAGCAGCGTATCAGGGGCCTTGGGCACAGATACGCAGTATTTT	CASSVSGALGTDTQYF
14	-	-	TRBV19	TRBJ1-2	TGTGCCAGTAGTATCCCGGACTCTTATGGGGGCTACACCTTC	CASSIPDSYGGYTF
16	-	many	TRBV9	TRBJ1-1	TGTGCCAGCAGCCCTAACCTCGAACAGTTGAACACTGAAGCTTTCTTT	CASSPNLEQLNTEAFF
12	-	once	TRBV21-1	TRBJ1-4	TGTGCCACCCCACAGGGCTCGGCAAAACTGTTTTTT	CATPQGSAKLFF
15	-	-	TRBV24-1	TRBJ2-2	TGTGCCACCAGTGACTCTGGACAGAGCACCGGGGAGCTGTTTTTT	CATSDSGQSTGELFF
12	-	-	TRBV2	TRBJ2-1	TGTGCCAGTTCGACAGGTCTCGGTGAGCAGTTCTTC	CASSTGLGEQFF
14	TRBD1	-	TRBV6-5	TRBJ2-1	TGTGCCAGCAGGAGGACAGGGGTGTACAATGAGCAGTTCTTC	CASRRTGVYNEQFF
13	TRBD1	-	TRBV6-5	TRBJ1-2	TGTGCCAGCACGACTACAGGGGCGGATGGCTACACCTTC	CASTTTGADGYTF
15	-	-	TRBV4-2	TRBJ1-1	TGTGCCAGCAGCCGCGCAACGACAGAGAACACTGAAGCTTTCTTT	CASSRATTENTEAFF
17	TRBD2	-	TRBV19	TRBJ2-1	TGTGCCAGTAGTCTCCGTCGACTAGCGGGGGGGCAAGATGAGCAGTTCTTC	CASSLRRLAGGQDEQFF
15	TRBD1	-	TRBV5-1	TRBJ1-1	TGCGCCAGCAGCTTGGAGGGACAGGGAAACACTGAAGCTTTCTTT	CASSLEGQGNTEAFF
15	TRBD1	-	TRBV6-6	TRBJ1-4	TGTGCCAGCACAAACAGGGGTACAACTAATGAAAAACTGTTTTTT	CASTNRGTTNEKLFF
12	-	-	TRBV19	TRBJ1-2	TGTGCCAGTAGTCCAGCAGGGTATGGCTACACCTTC	CASSPAGYGYTF
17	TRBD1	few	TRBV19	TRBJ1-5	TGTGCCAGTCGGGGGAGTGGACAGGGAATAAGCAATCAGCCCCAGCATTTT	CASRGSGQGISNQPQHF
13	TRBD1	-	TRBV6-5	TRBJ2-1	TGTGCCACACTACAGGGGGCCTACAATGAGCAGTTCTTC	CATLQGAYNEQFF
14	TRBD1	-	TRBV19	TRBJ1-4	TGTGCCAGTAGTCCCCGGGACAGAAATGAAAAACTGTTTTTT	CASSPRDRNEKLFF
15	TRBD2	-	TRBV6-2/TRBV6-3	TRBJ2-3	TGTGCCAGCAGCCTAGCGGGTATCAACACAGATACGCAGTATTTT	CASSLAGINTDTQYF
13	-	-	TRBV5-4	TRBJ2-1	TGTGCCAGCAGCTTGGTACAGAAAAATGAGCAGTTCTTC	CASSLVQKNEQFF
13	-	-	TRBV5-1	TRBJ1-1	TGCGCCAGCAGCTTAGCCGAGAACACTGAAGCTTTCTTT	CASSLAENTEAFF
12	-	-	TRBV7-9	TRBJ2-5	TGTGCCAGCAGCTTAGGTCGGGAGACCCAGTACTTC	CASSLGRETQYF